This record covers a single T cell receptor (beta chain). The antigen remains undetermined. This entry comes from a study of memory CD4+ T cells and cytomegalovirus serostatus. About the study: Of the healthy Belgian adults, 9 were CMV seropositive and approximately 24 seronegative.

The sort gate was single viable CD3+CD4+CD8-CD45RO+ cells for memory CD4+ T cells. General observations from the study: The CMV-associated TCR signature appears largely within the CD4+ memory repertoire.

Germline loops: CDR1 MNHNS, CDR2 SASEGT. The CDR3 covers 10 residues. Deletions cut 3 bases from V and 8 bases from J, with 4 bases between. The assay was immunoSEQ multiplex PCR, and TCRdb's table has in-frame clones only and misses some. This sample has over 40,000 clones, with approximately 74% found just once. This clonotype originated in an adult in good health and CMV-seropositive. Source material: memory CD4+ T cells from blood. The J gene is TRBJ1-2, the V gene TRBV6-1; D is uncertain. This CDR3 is CASSDRGYTF. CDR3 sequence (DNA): TGTGCCAGCAGTGATAGGGGCTACACCTTC.